These T cell receptor beta chains were read from a single sample in a study of blood T cells in healthy people across ages. Using its own MiXCR run on the 5' RACE reads, TCRdb lists one record per CDR3 protein. The data show 1.4 million to 1.5 million distinct CDR3 sequences, with about 43% seen just once and approximately 7.9% held by the top ten. Sequenced input: blood. Every receptor here comes from a woman younger than 30 in good health. The CDR3 runs from the conserved cysteine through the conserved F or W. The D gene is left open where the match is weak. Not all rows give a size; the values are once, few, many and, for expanded clones, a class.

V	J	D	length	size	CDR3	DNA
TRBV6-1	TRBJ2-7	TRBD1	16	.	CASGGITGTGYYEQYF	TGTGCCAGCGGGGGAATTACCGGGACAGGGTACTACGAGCAGTACTTC
TRBV29-1	TRBJ2-7	.	10	.	CSVEDREQYF	TGCAGCGTTGAAGATCGCGAGCAGTACTTC
TRBV28	TRBJ1-1	.	13	.	CASLPAGRAEAFF	TGTGCCAGCCTCCCCGCAGGACGGGCTGAAGCTTTCTTT
TRBV27	TRBJ2-5	TRBD2	15	.	CASSLGLGRVGTQYF	TGTGCCAGCAGTTTAGGTCTGGGGAGGGTGGGGACCCAGTACTTC
TRBV20-1	TRBJ2-3	.	14	.	CSAPGLDRVDTQYF	TGCAGTGCCCCGGGACTGGACCGAGTGGATACGCAGTATTTT
TRBV7-2	TRBJ2-3	.	13	few	CASRGFPTDTQYF	TGTGCCAGCAGGGGATTTCCAACAGATACGCAGTATTTT
TRBV4-1	TRBJ2-5	.	17	few	CASSQVPPAGGQETQYF	TGCGCCAGCAGCCAAGTACCCCCCGCCGGGGGCCAAGAGACCCAGTACTTC
TRBV20-1	TRBJ1-6	.	12	.	CSGGLPDSPLHF	TGCAGTGGGGGCTTGCCTGATTCACCCCTCCACTTT
TRBV28	TRBJ2-3	.	16	.	CASTAAVQYYTDTQYF	TGTGCCAGCACCGCAGCCGTACAGTATTACACAGATACGCAGTATTTT
TRBV28	TRBJ2-5	TRBD1	15	few	CASSTRTGGPETQYF	TGTGCCAGCAGTACCCGGACAGGGGGCCCGGAGACCCAGTACTTC
TRBV12-3/TRBV12-4	TRBJ2-5	TRBD2	15	.	CACSPGTSFQETQYF	TGTGCCTGCAGTCCGGGGACTAGCTTTCAAGAGACCCAGTACTTC
TRBV20-1	TRBJ2-1	TRBD2	13	.	CSAIGGTHNEQFF	TGCAGTGCTATCGGGGGGACCCACAATGAGCAGTTCTTC
TRBV21-1	TRBJ2-3	.	14	.	CASPGGSSTDTQYF	TGTGCCAGCCCGGGGGGGTCGAGCACAGATACGCAGTATTTT
TRBV5-1	TRBJ2-1	.	15	.	CASSLGDGTSNEKFF	TGCGCCAGCAGCTTGGGCGACGGGACTTCCAATGAGAAGTTCTTC
TRBV7-6	TRBJ2-7	TRBD2	16	.	CAGSLADSGVYNEQYF	TGTGCCGGCAGCTTAGCGGATAGCGGGGTATACAATGAGCAGTACTTC
TRBV5-1	TRBJ1-1	.	14	few	CASSLVAWNTEAFF	TGCGCCAGCAGCTTGGTCGCGTGGAACACTGAAGCTTTCTTT
TRBV20-1	TRBJ1-2	.	12	many	CSARMEGYGYTF	TGCAGTGCTAGGATGGAGGGCTATGGCTACACCTTC